Listed below are T cell receptor beta chains from one sample, sequenced in a study of blood T cells in healthy people across ages. TCRdb re-called the 5' RACE reads through MiXCR, storing one row per CDR3 protein. The sample holds 1 million to 1.2 million distinct CDR3 sequences; under 40% are singletons and the top ten take roughly 13%. The specimen was blood. All receptors come from a man between 18 and 35 years old in good health. Both conserved end residues are part of each CDR3. Each record gives: D gene, clone size, V gene, J gene, CDR3 DNA, CDR3 protein. The D gene is left open where the match is weak. Size values are once, few and many counts, or a class for expanded clones, and some rows have none.

NA	NA	TRBV4-2	TRBJ1-1	TGTGCCAGCAGCCAAGAAGGTCCATGGGTCGGGGAAGCTTTCTTT	CASSQEGPWVGEAFF
NA	many	TRBV20-1	TRBJ2-3	TGCAGTGCCCCCAGCACAGATACGCAGTATTTT	CSAPSTDTQYF
NA	NA	TRBV2	TRBJ2-5	TGTGCCAGCAGTGAACGGGGGTCCGGGGAGACCCAGTACTTC	CASSERGSGETQYF
NA	NA	TRBV5-1	TRBJ1-5	TGCGCCAGCGCCGCAGGGGCGGGAGGTCAGCCCCAGCATTTT	CASAAGAGGQPQHF
NA	NA	TRBV16	TRBJ2-1	TGTGCCGGAGCGGCGGGGAGCTCCTACAATGAGCAGTTCTTC	CAGAAGSSYNEQFF
TRBD1	few	TRBV20-1	TRBJ1-4	TGCAGTGCTAGAGGGGACAGGGGGGAAAAACTGTTTTTT	CSARGDRGEKLFF
NA	NA	TRBV6-2/TRBV6-3	TRBJ2-1	TGTGCCAGCAGTTACGAGAGCTCCTACGAGCAGTTCTTC	CASSYESSYEQFF
TRBD1	few	TRBV20-1	TRBJ1-6	TGCAGTGCTAGGCCGCCCTCGCCGGGACAGGGCAATTCACCCCTCCACTTT	CSARPPSPGQGNSPLHF
TRBD1	NA	TRBV6-5	TRBJ2-5	TGTGCCAGCAGGAGACAGGGGATTTTACAAGAGACCCAGTACTTC	CASRRQGILQETQYF
TRBD1	many	TRBV7-6	TRBJ2-4	TGTGCCAGCAGCTTAGAACAGGGGAAACAGGCCAAAAACATTCAGTACTTC	CASSLEQGKQAKNIQYF
NA	NA	TRBV30	TRBJ1-5	TGTGCCTGGAGTACGAGTATCAATCAGCCCCAGCATTTT	CAWSTSINQPQHF
NA	few	TRBV12-3/TRBV12-4	TRBJ2-1	TGTGCCAGCAGCTCCTATGACAAAGGGGAGCAGTTCTTC	CASSSYDKGEQFF
NA	NA	TRBV28	TRBJ1-6	TGTGCCAGCAGTCCCCCGACGGGGAGCTCCTATAATTCACCCCTCCACTTT	CASSPPTGSSYNSPLHF
NA	NA	TRBV7-2	TRBJ1-2	TGTGCCAGCAGCTTAGCTGAAGGGTCCTATGGCCACACCTTC	CASSLAEGSYGHTF
TRBD1	NA	TRBV12-5	TRBJ2-1	TGTGCTAGTGGCAGCAGACAGGGTAAAGACAATGAGCAGTTCTTC	CASGSRQGKDNEQFF
NA	few	TRBV7-8	TRBJ1-5	TGTGCCAGCACCCACCATCTTGATCAGCCCCAGCATTTT	CASTHHLDQPQHF
TRBD1	NA	TRBV7-9	TRBJ2-7	TGTGCCAGCAGCGATCCGGGACAGGAAGGCTACGAGCAGTACTTC	CASSDPGQEGYEQYF
NA	NA	TRBV7-8	TRBJ2-3	TGTGCCAGCAGCTTAGCGGGTAGGGCGTCGATAGATACGCAGTATTTT	CASSLAGRASIDTQYF
NA	NA	TRBV5-1	TRBJ2-3	TGCGCCAGCAGCGGGGGAAGATCTAGCACAGATACGCAGTATTTT	CASSGGRSSTDTQYF
TRBD1	few	TRBV4-1	TRBJ2-2	TGCGCCAGCAGCACCGGGACAGAAAACACCGGGGAGCTGTTTTTT	CASSTGTENTGELFF
NA	few	TRBV12-3/TRBV12-4	TRBJ2-2	TGTGCCAGCAGTCGGAATTACCGGACCGGGGAGCTGTTTTTT	CASSRNYRTGELFF
NA	NA	TRBV4-3	TRBJ2-4	TGCGCCAGCAGCCAAGATGCGGGTGGGTCCAAAAACATTCAGTACTTC	CASSQDAGGSKNIQYF
NA	few	TRBV28	TRBJ2-7	TGTGCCAGCAGCCTCGGGACTCCACACAATGAGCAGTACTTC	CASSLGTPHNEQYF
NA	NA	TRBV6-5	TRBJ2-6	TGTGCCTGCAGCTTAGGGATTAGCTCTGGGGCCAACGTCCTGACTTTC	CACSLGISSGANVLTF
TRBD1	NA	TRBV27	TRBJ1-1	TGTGCCAGCAGTTCATCCTGGGGGGACAGGGCGTTCACTGAAGCTTTCTTT	CASSSSWGDRAFTEAFF
TRBD2	NA	TRBV20-1	TRBJ2-7	TGCAGTGCCAACACGGGACTAACCTCCTACGAGCAGTACTTC	CSANTGLTSYEQYF
TRBD1	few	TRBV10-3	TRBJ1-2	TGTGCCATCAGGGAAAGAGGACAGGGGGGGTGGGGGTTTTATGGCTACACCTTC	CAIRERGQGGWGFYGYTF
TRBD2	NA	TRBV29-1	TRBJ2-7	TGCAGCGGTTGGGGGGGGAAATCCTACAATGAGCAGTACTTC	CSGWGGKSYNEQYF
NA	NA	TRBV7-2	TRBJ1-2	TGTGCCAGCAGCTTAACTATCGGGGAGATTTATGGCTACACCTTC	CASSLTIGEIYGYTF
NA	NA	TRBV6-5	TRBJ2-1	TGTGCCAGCAGTTACGCCCGGAGATCTGAGCAGTTCTTC	CASSYARRSEQFF
TRBD1	few	TRBV10-3	TRBJ1-5	TGTGCCGCAGCCGGGACAGGGGGACTACAGCCCCAGCATTTT	CAAAGTGGLQPQHF
NA	few	TRBV13	TRBJ1-2	TGTGCCAGCAGCCCAGTTACGGGGCGGACTAACTATGGCTACACCTTC	CASSPVTGRTNYGYTF
TRBD1	NA	TRBV7-9	TRBJ1-2	TGTGCCAGCAGCCCCAATCCGGACAGGGAACACACCTTC	CASSPNPDREHTF
TRBD1	NA	TRBV9	TRBJ2-1	TGTGCCAGCAGCGCCTTGGACAGGGTCGATGAGCAGTTCTTC	CASSALDRVDEQFF
NA	NA	TRBV4-1	TRBJ2-7	TGCGCCAGCAGCCAAGTGTTAGGGGGGAGCTCCTACAATGAGCAGTACTTC	CASSQVLGGSSYNEQYF
TRBD2	few	TRBV4-2	TRBJ2-1	TGTGCCAGCAGCCCCAGCGGGGTTACCTACAATGAGCAGTTCTTC	CASSPSGVTYNEQFF
TRBD1	NA	TRBV4-3	TRBJ1-3	TGCGCCAGCAGCCAAGATCGGGGACAGGCTCACACCATATATTTT	CASSQDRGQAHTIYF
NA	NA	TRBV9	TRBJ2-1	TGTGCCAGCAGCGTAGGAGGTAGCAGGGGTTCCTACGAGCAGTTCTTC	CASSVGGSRGSYEQFF
NA	NA	TRBV5-6	TRBJ2-5	TGTGCCAGCAGCTTGCCAGGGAGAGAGACCCAGTACTTC	CASSLPGRETQYF
TRBD1	many	TRBV5-4	TRBJ1-6	TGTGCCAGCAGTTTAGGGACAGGGGGATCTTCACCCCTCCACTTT	CASSLGTGGSSPLHF
NA	NA	TRBV25-1	TRBJ2-2	TGTGCCAGCAGTGACAGGGATTGGTGGGGGGAGCTGTTTTTT	CASSDRDWWGELFF
NA	NA	TRBV7-9	TRBJ1-1	TGTGCCAGCAGCTTAGAGAACCTGGCGGGTACGAACACTGAAGCTTTCTTT	CASSLENLAGTNTEAFF
NA	NA	TRBV20-1	TRBJ2-7	TGCAGGGCTAGTGGTGGTGTGCGTACCTACGAGCAGTACTTC	CRASGGVRTYEQYF
NA	few	TRBV11-1	TRBJ2-1	TGTGCCAGCAGCTTGCACGGGACGGACAATGAGCAGTTCTTC	CASSLHGTDNEQFF
NA	NA	TRBV5-1	TRBJ2-1	TGCGCCAGCAGCTTGAACGGGGACTACAATGAGCAGTTCTTC	CASSLNGDYNEQFF
NA	NA	TRBV6-6	TRBJ2-5	TGTGCCAGCAGCCCCGGACTCCGGGGGACCCAGTACTTC	CASSPGLRGTQYF
NA	NA	TRBV9	TRBJ1-2	TGTGCCAGCAGCGTAGAACAGGGTCCTCGCTATGGCTACACCTTC	CASSVEQGPRYGYTF